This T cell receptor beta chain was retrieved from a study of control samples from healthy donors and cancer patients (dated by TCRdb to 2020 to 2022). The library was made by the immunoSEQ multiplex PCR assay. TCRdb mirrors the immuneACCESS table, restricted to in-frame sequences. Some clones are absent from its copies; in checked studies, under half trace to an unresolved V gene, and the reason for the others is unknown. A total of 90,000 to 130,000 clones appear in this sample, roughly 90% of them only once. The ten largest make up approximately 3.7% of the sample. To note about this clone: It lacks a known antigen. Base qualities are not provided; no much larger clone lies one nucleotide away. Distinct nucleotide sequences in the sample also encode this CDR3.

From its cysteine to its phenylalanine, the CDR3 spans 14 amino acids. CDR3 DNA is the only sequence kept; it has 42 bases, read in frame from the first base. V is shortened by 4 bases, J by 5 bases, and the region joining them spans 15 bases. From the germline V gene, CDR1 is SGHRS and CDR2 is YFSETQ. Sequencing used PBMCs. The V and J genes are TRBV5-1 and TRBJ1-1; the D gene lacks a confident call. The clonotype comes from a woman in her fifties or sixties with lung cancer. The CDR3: CASSPAPGDTEAFF. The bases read TGCGCCAGCAGCCCCGCGCCTGGGGATACTGAAGCTTTCTTT.